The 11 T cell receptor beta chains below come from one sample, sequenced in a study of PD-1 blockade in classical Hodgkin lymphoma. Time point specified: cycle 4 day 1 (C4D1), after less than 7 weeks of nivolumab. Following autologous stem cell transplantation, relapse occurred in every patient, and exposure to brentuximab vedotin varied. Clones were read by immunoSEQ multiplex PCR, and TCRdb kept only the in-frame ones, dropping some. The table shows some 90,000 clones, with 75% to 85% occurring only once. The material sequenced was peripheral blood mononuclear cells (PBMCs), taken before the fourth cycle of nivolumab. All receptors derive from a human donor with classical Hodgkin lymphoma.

The CDR3 reads CASSIRQGSNEQFF. The CDR3 DNA reads TGTGCCAGCAGCATAAGACAGGGTAGCAATGAGCAGTTCTTC. V gene TRBV7-9 combines with J gene TRBJ2-1; 7 bases fit TRBD1. This CDR3 has 14 amino acids. V dropped 5 bases and J dropped 6; count of bases not matched to a gene: 7. Germline CDR1 reads SEHNR; CDR2 reads FQNEAQ (reference sequence). Full variable domain (rest looked up from reference TRBV7-9 and TRBJ2-1): DTGVSQNPRHKITKRGQNVTFRCDPISEHNRLYWYRQTLGQGPEFLTYFQNEAQLEKSRLLSDRFSAERPKGSFSTLEIQRTEQGDSAMYLCASSIRQGSNEQFFGPGTRLTVL.

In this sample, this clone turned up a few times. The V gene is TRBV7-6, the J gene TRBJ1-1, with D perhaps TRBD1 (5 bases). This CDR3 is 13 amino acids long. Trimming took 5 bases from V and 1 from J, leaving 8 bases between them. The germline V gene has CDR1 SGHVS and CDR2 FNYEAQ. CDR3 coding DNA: TGTGCCAGCAGCGCGGACACGAACACTGAAGCTTTCTTT. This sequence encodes CASSADTNTEAFF.

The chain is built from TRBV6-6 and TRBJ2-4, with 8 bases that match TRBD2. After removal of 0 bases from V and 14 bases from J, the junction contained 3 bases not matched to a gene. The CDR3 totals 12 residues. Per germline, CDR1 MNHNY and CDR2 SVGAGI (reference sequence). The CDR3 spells CASSYSGTREYF. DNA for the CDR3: TGTGCCAGCAGTTACTCCGGGACTAGGGAGTACTTC.

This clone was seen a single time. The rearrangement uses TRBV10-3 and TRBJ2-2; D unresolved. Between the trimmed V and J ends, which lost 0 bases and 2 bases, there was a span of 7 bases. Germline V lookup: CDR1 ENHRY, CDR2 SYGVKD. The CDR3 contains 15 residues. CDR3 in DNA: TGTGCCATCAGTGAGTCAGGACCAAACACCGGGGAGCTGTTTTTT. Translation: CAISESGPNTGELFF.

The CDR3 nucleotides read TGTGCCAGCAGTGAAAGGTCCTCTGGGACAGGGTCCTACGAGCAGTACTTC. Its protein is CASSERSSGTGSYEQYF. This chain links TRBV6-1 with TRBJ2-7; 9 bases map to TRBD1. This CDR3 has 17 residues. The ends lost 2 bases at V and 1 base at J; junction bases unmatched: 9. Per the germline V gene, CDR1 is MNHNS and CDR2 is SASEGT.

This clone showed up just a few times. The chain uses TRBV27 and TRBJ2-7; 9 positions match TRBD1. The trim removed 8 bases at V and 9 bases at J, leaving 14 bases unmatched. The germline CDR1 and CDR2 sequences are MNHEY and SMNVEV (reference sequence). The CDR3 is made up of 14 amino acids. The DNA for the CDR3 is TGTGCCAGCGCAGAGACTACAGGGGGCGCAGGGCAGTACTTC. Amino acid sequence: CASAETTGGAGQYF.

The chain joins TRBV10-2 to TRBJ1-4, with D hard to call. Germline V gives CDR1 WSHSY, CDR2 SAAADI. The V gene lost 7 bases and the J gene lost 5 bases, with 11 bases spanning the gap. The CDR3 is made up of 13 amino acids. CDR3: CASKAAPNEKLFF. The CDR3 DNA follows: TGCGCCAGCAAGGCGGCTCCAAATGAAAAACTGTTTTTT.

The CDR3 sequence is CASSLGLAGGETQYF. DNA for the CDR3: TGTGCCAGCAGTTTGGGACTAGCGGGAGGAGAGACCCAGTACTTC. The chain uses TRBV25-1 and TRBJ2-5, with 15 nucleotides matching TRBD2. The CDR3 sequence is 15 residues long. Germline V gene sequence: CDR1 MGHDK, CDR2 SYGVNS. With V trimmed by 5 bases and J by 4 bases, 2 bases remained unmatched.

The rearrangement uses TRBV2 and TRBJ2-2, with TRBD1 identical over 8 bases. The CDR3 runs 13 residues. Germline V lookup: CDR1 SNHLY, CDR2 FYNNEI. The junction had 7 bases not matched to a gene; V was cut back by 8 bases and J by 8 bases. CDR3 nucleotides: TGTGCCAGCGGGTGGACAGGGCAAGGGGAGCTGTTTTTT. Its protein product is CASGWTGQGELFF.

The CDR3 protein is CASSQRSATSHYEQYF. CDR3 DNA sequence: TGCGCCAGCAGCCAGAGGTCGGCTACCTCCCACTACGAGCAGTACTTC. This chain joins TRBV5-1 and TRBJ2-7; the D is unclear. Germline V gene data show CDR1 as SGHRS and CDR2 as YFSETQ. This CDR3 has 16 amino acids. Trimming removed 4 bases from V and 3 bases from J, with 20 bases in between.

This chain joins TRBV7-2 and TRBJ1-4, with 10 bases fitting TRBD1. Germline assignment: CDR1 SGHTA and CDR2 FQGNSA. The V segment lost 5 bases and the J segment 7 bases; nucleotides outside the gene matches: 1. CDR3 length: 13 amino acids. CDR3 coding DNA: TGTGCCAGCAGCCGGGACAGGGGTGAAAAACTGTTTTTT. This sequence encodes CASSRDRGEKLFF.